The clone carrying this TCR beta chain was observed many times. As yet, its antigen is unknown. A library of TCRbeta sequences, prepared with unique molecular identifiers, was generated. Using its own MiXCR run on the PCR reads, TCRdb lists one record per CDR3 protein. The sample holds 550,000 to 800,000 distinct CDR3 sequences, 13% seen once. The sample comes from a study of T-cell reconstitution after alpha-beta-depleted transplantation in children. Study findings and constraints: Several hundred expanded graft clones reportedly supplied alpha-beta T cells about two months after transplant.

This clonotype originated in a girl aged 2 to 10 with congenital amegakaryocytic thrombocytopenia, due to receive a stem cell transplant. This material consisted of PBMCs, taken before TCRalphabeta/CD19-depleted stem cell transplant.

The CDR3 DNA is TGTGCCACCAGTGATCGGGAGAGGGGGCTGGAGACCCAGTACTTC. Translating gives CATSDRERGLETQYF. V gene TRBV24-1 combines with J gene TRBJ2-5; perhaps TRBD1 as D (7 bases). CDR1 is KGHDR, CDR2 SFDVKD, per germline. The CDR3 sequence is 15 residues long. Trimming cost V 3 bases and J 5 bases, with 15 bases left between them.